This T cell receptor (beta chain) was identified in a study of shared clonotypes between healthy human individuals. Study-level findings and limits: Some clonotypes were shared by all four sorted-subset donors, while others were not shared. The non-shared ones had lower generation probabilities than the shared ones.

Authors' data handling: With immunoSEQ giving junction-only sequences and no quality scores, filtering differed. Data came from immunoSEQ multiplex PCR; TCRdb stores just in-frame clones and leaves some out. D and trimming come from the DNA, and the V and J calls and clone size come from that table. The sample holds hundreds of thousands of clones, around 73% seen once. In the case of this clone: Its antigen is as yet unknown.

The CDR3 is made up of 13 amino acids. V was pared by 6 bases and J by 0 bases, with 6 bases between. Looked up from germline, CDR1 is LNHDA and CDR2 is SQIVND (reference sequence). This clonotype was sampled from a woman younger than 45 in good health. The material sequenced was memory CD4+ T cells sorted from blood. The subset is: CD45RA-negative fraction. The chain couples TRBV19 to TRBJ2-1; D gene unclear. CDR3 nucleotides: TGTGCCAGTAGCGGGTTCTCCTACAATGAGCAGTTCTTC. Its protein product is CASSGFSYNEQFF.